This T cell receptor (beta chain) emerged from a study of read filtering for tumor transcriptome and immune sequencing. This clonotype was detected ten times or more. From 300 to 400 ng of RNA, a library with molecular barcoded alpha/delta and beta/gamma adaptors was made. TCRdb re-called the reads with MiXCR, one entry per CDR3 protein. The sample lists 35,000 to 55,000 distinct CDR3 sequences; approximately 12% were seen once. Every patient had bone marrow sampled while the disease was active. The CDR3 contains 19 residues. CDR1 is DFQATT, CDR2 SNEGSKA, per germline (reference sequence). V lost 0 bases and J 2 bases, leaving 24 bases between the germline ends.

Sequencing used a population of CD138-negative cells sorted from bone marrow. V is TRBV20-1 and J is TRBJ2-3; D is perhaps TRBD2 (6 bases). This clonotype was sampled from a donor at least 40 years old with multiple myeloma. CDR3 residues: CSARDPPAGAVLYTDTQYF. The CDR3 bases are TGCAGTGCTAGAGATCCCCCAGCGGGCGCGGTCCTTTACACAGATACGCAGTATTTT.